Below, 5 T cell receptor beta chains from the same sample are listed, as sequenced in a study of blood T cell repertoires in COVID-19. TCRdb's table, derived via immunoSEQ multiplex PCR, lists solely in-frame clones and lacks some. This table holds 120,000 to 150,000 clones, more than 75% found once. Sequencing used peripheral blood. Receptors were obtained from a human donor with acute or convalescent COVID-19. The donor label of this sample is uncertain.

The V gene is TRBV5-1, the J gene TRBJ2-3, with 7 bases identical to TRBD1. Germline trimming cut 3 bases from V and 6 bases from J; bases unmatched to any gene: 7. The CDR3 contains 14 residues. From germline, CDR1 is SGHRS and CDR2 YFSETQ. The CDR3, as DNA: TGCGCCAGCAGCTCCGGGACAGAAGGGGATACGCAGTATTTT. It specifies CASSSGTEGDTQYF. The full variable domain, rest sourced from reference TRBV5-1 and TRBJ2-3, is KAGVTQTPRYLIKTRGQQVTLSCSPISGHRSVSWYQQTPGQGLQFLFEYFSETQRNKGNFPGRFSGRQFSNSRSEMNVSTLELGDSALYLCASSSGTEGDTQYFGPGTRLTVL.

This clone was seen only once. V gene TRBV7-9 combines with J gene TRBJ2-7, with TRBD2 matching over 7 bases. The CDR3 length is 14 residues. Germline-derived CDR1 and CDR2 are SEHNR and FQNEAQ (reference sequence). V lost 0 bases and J lost 9; bases outside the gene matches: 8. The CDR3 is CASSLAGGSLAQYV. The CDR3 nucleotides are TGTGCCAGCAGCTTAGCTGGCGGGAGTCTAGCGCAGTACGTC.

The CDR3 is CATRERTEEETQYF. The CDR3 nucleotides read TGTGCCACCAGAGAGCGGACGGAAGAAGAGACCCAGTACTTC. V usage is TRBV24-1 and J usage is TRBJ2-5; TRBD2 is a possible D gene (5 bases). CDR3 length: 14 residues. The ends were cut back, 7 bases at V and 3 bases at J, with 14 bases in the middle. Germline assignment: CDR1 KGHDR and CDR2 SFDVKD.

The chain employs TRBV11-3 and TRBJ2-6; 7 nucleotides match TRBD2. Unmatched junction bases numbered 0, after V lost 3 bases and J lost 1 base. This CDR3 is built from 15 residues. The germline V gene has CDR1 SGHNT and CDR2 YENEEA. In DNA form, the CDR3 reads TGTGCCAGCAGCTTGGGGGGGTCTGGGGCCAACGTCCTGACTTTC. Its translation: CASSLGGSGANVLTF. The variable domain in full, with the rest retrieved from reference TRBV11-3 and TRBJ2-6, is EAGVVQSPRYKIIEKKQPVAFWCNPISGHNTLYWYLQNLGQGPELLIRYENEEAVDDSQLPKDRFSAERLKGVDSTLKIQPAELGDSAVYLCASSLGGSGANVLTFGAGSRLTVL.

The chain has TRBV28 and TRBJ1-1; D is uncertain. V was shortened by 10 bases and J by 5 bases, with 11 bases between the two germline ends. Germline V gives CDR1 MDHEN, CDR2 SYDVKM. The CDR3 consists of 11 residues. The CDR3 DNA follows: TGTGCCATCAGAAGAGGGACTGAAGCTTTCTTT. Amino acids: CAIRRGTEAFF.